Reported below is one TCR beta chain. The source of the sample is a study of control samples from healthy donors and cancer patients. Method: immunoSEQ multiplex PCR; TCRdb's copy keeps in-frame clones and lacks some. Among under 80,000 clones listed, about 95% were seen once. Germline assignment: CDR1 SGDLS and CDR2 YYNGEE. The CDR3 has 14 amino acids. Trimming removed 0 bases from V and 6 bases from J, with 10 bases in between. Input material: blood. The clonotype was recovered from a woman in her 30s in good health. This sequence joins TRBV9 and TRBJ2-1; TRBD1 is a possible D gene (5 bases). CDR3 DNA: TGTGCCAGCAGCGTAGGAGGTGGGGCCAATGAGCAGTTCTTC. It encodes CASSVGGGANEQFF.